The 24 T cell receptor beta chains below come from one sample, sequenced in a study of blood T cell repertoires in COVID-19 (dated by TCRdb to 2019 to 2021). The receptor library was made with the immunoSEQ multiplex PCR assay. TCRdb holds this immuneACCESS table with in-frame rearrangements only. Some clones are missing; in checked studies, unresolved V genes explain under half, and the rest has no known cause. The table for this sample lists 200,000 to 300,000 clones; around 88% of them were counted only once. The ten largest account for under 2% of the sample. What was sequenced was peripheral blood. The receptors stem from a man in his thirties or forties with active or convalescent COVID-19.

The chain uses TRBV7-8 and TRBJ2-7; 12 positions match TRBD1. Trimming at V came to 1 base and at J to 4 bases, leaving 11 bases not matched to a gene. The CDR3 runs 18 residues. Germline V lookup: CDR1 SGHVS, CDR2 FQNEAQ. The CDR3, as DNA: TGTGCCAGCAGCTTAGACACACAAGGGACAGGGGGCCCGTACGAGCAGTACTTC. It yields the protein CASSLDTQGTGGPYEQYF. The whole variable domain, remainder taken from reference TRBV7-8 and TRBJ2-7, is GAGVSQSPRYKVAKRGQDVALRCDPISGHVSLFWYQQALGQGPEFLTYFQNEAQLDKSGLPSDRFFAERPEGSVSTLKIQRTQQEDSAVYLCASSLDTQGTGGPYEQYFGPGTRLTVT.

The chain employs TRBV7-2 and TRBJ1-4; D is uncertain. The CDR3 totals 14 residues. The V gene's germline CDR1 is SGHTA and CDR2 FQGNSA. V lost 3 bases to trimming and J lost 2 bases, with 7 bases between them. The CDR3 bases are TGTGCCAGCAGCTTCGGAGAGACTAATGAAAAACTGTTTTTT. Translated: CASSFGETNEKLFF. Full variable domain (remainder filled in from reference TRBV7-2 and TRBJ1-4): GAGVSQSPSNKVTEKGKDVELRCDPISGHTALYWYRQSLGQGLEFLIYFQGNSAPDKSGLPSDRFSAERTGGSVSTLTIQRTQQEDSAVYLCASSFGETNEKLFFGSGTQLSVL.

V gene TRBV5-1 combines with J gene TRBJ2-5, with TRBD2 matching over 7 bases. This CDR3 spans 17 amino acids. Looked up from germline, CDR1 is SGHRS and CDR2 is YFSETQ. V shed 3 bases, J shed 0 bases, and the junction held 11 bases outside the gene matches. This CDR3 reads CASSSSIAGGYQETQYF. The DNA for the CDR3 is TGCGCCAGCAGCTCGTCAATAGCCGGGGGGTACCAAGAGACCCAGTACTTC.

The CDR3 loop reads CASSGPRVSGELFF. The CDR3 nucleotides are TGTGCCAGCAGTGGACCGAGGGTTAGCGGGGAGCTGTTTTTT. The gene calls are TRBV2 and TRBJ2-2, with D perhaps matching TRBD2 (5 bases). The CDR3 is 14 residues long. The V gene lost 4 bases and the J gene lost 7 bases, with 13 bases spanning the gap. Germline-derived CDR1 and CDR2 are SNHLY and FYNNEI.

Here the CDR3 DNA reads TGCGCCAGCAGCCAAACCGGGACAGGGGACCGGATCCAGCATTTT. As protein: CASSQTGTGDRIQHF. The chain is built from TRBV4-1 and TRBJ1-5; 10 bases map to TRBD1. Trimming removed 2 bases from V and 12 bases from J; junction bases left unmatched: 10. CDR3 length: 15 amino acids. Germline CDR1 and CDR2: MGHRA and YSYEKL.

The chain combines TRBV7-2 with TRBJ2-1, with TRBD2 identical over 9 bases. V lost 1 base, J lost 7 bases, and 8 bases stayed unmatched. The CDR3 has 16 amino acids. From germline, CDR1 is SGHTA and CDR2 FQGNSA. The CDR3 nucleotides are TGTGCCAGCAGCTTAGGAGGCGGGGGGGTTTCGAATGAGCAGTTCTTC. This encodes CASSLGGGGVSNEQFF. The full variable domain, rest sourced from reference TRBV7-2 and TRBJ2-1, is GAGVSQSPSNKVTEKGKDVELRCDPISGHTALYWYRQSLGQGLEFLIYFQGNSAPDKSGLPSDRFSAERTGGSVSTLTIQRTQQEDSAVYLCASSLGGGGVSNEQFFGPGTRLTVL.

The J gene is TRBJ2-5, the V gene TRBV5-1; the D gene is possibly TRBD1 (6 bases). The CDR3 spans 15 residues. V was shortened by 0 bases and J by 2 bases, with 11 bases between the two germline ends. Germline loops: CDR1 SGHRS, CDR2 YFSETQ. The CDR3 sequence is CASSLAPDRQETQYF. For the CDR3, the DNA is TGCGCCAGCAGCTTGGCTCCGGACAGACAAGAGACCCAGTACTTC.

In nucleotides, the CDR3 is TGTGCCAGTAGTAGATACTCAGGTGTAGGCACCGGGGAGCTGTTTTTT. Encoded protein: CASSRYSGVGTGELFF. The chain recombines TRBV19 with TRBJ2-2; D is undetermined. CDR3 length: 16 amino acids. With 4 bases removed from V and 4 bases from J, the gap between germline ends came to 16 bases. Germline CDR1 LNHDA, CDR2 SQIVND (reference sequence).

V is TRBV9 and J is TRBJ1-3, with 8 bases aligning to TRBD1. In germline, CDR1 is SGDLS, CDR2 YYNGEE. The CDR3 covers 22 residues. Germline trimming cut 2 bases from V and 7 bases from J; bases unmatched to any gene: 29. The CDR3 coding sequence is TGTGCCAGCAGCGTGACGATCAATCCCCGGGACAGGTCCCTCACGGCGGCGAACACCATATATTTT. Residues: CASSVTINPRDRSLTAANTIYF.

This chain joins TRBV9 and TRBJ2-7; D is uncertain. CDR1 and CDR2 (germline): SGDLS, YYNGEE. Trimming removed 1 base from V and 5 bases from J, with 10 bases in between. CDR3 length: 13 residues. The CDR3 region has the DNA TGTGCCAGCAGCGTAAAATTCCCGGACGAGCAGTACTTC. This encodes CASSVKFPDEQYF.

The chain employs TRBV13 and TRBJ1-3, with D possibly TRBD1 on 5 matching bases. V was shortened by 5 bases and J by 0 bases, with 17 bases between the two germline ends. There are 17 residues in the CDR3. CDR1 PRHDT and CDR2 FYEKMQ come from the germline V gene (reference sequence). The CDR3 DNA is TGTGCCAGCAGCCGGAACCCTTGGACAAACTCTGGAAACACCATATATTTT. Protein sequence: CASSRNPWTNSGNTIYF.

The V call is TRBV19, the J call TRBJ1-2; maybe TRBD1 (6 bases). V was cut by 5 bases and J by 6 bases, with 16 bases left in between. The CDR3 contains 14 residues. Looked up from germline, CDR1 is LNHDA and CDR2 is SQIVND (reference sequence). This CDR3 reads CASSPGGAVNGYTF. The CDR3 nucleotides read TGTGCCAGTAGTCCGGGGGGGGCGGTAAATGGCTACACCTTC.

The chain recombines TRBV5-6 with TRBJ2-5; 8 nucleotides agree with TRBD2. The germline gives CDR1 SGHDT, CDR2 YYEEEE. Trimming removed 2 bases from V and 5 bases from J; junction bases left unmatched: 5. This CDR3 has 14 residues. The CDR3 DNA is TGTGCCAGCAGCTTTGAGCGGGGGCGGGAGACCCAGTACTTC. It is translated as CASSFERGRETQYF.

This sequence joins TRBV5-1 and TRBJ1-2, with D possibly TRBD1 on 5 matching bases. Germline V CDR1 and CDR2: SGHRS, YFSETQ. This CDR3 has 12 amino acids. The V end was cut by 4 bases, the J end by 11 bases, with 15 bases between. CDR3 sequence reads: CASSPKTARYTF. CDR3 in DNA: TGCGCCAGCAGCCCCAAGACAGCGAGATACACCTTC.

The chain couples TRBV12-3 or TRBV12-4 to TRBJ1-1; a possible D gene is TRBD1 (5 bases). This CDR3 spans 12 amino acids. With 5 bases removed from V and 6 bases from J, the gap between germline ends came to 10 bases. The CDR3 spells CASSQGRAEAFF. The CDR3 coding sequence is TGTGCCAGCAGTCAGGGAAGGGCTGAAGCTTTCTTT.

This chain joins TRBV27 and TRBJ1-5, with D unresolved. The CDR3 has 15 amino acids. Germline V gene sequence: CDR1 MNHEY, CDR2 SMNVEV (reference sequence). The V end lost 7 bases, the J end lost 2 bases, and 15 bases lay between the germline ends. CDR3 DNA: TGTGCCAGCAACCCGGTCGGGGATGGCAATCAGCCCCAGCATTTT. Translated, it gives CASNPVGDGNQPQHF.

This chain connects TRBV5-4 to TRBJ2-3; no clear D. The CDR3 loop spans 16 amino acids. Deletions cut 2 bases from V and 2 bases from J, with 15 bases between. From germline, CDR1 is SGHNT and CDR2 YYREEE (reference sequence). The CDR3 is CASSFRLASDTDTQYF. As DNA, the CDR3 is TGTGCCAGCAGCTTTCGTCTGGCCTCAGACACAGATACGCAGTATTTT.

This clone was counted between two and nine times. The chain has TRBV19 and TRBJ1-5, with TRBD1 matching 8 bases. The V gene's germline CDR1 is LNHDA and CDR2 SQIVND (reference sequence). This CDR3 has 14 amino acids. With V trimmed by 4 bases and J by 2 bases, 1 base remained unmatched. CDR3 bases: TGTGCCAGTAGTACGACAGGGGGCAATCAGCCCCAGCATTTT. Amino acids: CASSTTGGNQPQHF. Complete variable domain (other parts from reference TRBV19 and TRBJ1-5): DGGITQSPKYLFRKEGQNVTLSCEQNLNHDAMYWYRQDPGQGLRLIYYSQIVNDFQKGDIAEGYSVSREKKESFPLTVTSAQKNPTAFYLCASSTTGGNQPQHFGDGTRLSIL.

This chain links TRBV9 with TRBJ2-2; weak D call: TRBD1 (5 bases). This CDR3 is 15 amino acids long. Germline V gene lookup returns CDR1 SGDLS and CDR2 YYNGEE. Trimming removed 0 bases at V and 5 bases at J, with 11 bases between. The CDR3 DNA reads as TGTGCCAGCAGCGTAGGTGGGGCTATTACCGGGGAGCTGTTTTTT. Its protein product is CASSVGGAITGELFF.

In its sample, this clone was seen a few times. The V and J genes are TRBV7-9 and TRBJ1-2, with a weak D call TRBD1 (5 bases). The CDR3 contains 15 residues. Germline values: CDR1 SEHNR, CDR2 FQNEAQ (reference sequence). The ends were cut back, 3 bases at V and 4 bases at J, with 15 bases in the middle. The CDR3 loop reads CASSFRGGRGYGYTF. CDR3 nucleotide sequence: TGTGCCAGCAGCTTCCGTGGGGGGAGAGGCTATGGCTACACCTTC.

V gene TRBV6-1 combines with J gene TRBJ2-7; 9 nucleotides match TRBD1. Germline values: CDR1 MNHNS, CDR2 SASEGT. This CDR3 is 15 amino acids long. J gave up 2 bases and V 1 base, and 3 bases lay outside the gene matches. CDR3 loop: CASSEGDRAPYEQYF. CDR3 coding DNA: TGTGCCAGCAGTGAAGGGGACAGGGCCCCCTACGAGCAGTACTTC.

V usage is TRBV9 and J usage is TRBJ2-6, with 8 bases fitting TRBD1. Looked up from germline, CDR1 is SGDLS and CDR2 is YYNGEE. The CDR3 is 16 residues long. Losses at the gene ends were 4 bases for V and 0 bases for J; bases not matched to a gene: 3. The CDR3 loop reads CASSRTGGSGANVLTF. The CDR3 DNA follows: TGTGCCAGCAGCAGAACAGGGGGCTCTGGGGCCAACGTCCTGACTTTC.

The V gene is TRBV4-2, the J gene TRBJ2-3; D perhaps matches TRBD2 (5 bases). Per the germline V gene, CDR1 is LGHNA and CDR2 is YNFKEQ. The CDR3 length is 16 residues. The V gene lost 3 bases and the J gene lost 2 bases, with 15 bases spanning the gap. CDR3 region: CASSQNPLGNTDTQYF. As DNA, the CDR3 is TGTGCCAGCAGCCAGAACCCACTAGGGAACACAGATACGCAGTATTTT.

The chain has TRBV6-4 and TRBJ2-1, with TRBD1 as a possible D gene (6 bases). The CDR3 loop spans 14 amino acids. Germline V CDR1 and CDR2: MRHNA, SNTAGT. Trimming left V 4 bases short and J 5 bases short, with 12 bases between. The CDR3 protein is CASSVEGEHNEQFF. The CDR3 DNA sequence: TGTGCCAGCAGTGTTGAGGGGGAGCACAATGAGCAGTTCTTC.